This entry concerns a single T cell receptor (beta chain). Its antigen is not identified. Using immunoSEQ multiplex PCR, the repertoire was profiled, and TCRdb retains in-frame clones only, with some absent. The profile shows over 2,000,000 clones, roughly 93% of them singletons. CDR1 and CDR2 (germline): MNHNS, SASEGT. CDR3 length equals 14 residues. V shed 8 bases, J shed 2 bases, and the junction held 5 bases outside the gene matches. Naive CD8 isolation took CD45RO-negative cells positively selected for CCR7 and excluded terminally differentiated effector memory CD45RA+ cells. This sample was included in a study of shared clonotypes between healthy human individuals. On the study more broadly: Three plates were used per donor for CD4 naive, three for CD4 memory, two for CD8 naive and one for CD8 memory. Broader study findings: Between a few donors, naive CD4 clonotypes were shared at a level of about 5%.

Specimen: naive CD8+ T cells from PBMCs. The V gene is TRBV6-1, the J gene TRBJ1-4; 7 bases map to TRBD1. The source is a young man in good health. Some clones in this sample may be carry-over from other donors' samples. CDR3 bases: TGTGCCAGCGGACTGACAGGGACTAATGAAAAACTGTTTTTT. Amino acids: CASGLTGTNEKLFF.